Each of the 15 T cell receptor beta chains below was sequenced from the same sample in a study of early T cells in non-severe SARS-CoV-2 infection. A single record per CDR3 protein comes from TCRdb applying MiXCR to the 5' RACE reads. The sample lists approximately 71,000 distinct CDR3 sequences, more than 10% occurring once. Sample: whole blood. The receptor source for this set is an adult who was a healthcare worker with PCR-confirmed SARS-CoV-2 infection or an uninfected control (not recorded which).

This clonotype occurred a few times. This sequence joins TRBV20-1 and TRBJ1-2; no firm D call. Germline V gene lookup returns CDR1 DFQATT and CDR2 SNEGSKA (reference sequence). V was pared by 2 bases and J by 7 bases, with 11 bases between. This CDR3 comprises 12 residues. The CDR3, as DNA: TGCAGTGCTAGATCCCTCGCCGTTGGCTACACCTTC. Encoded protein: CSARSLAVGYTF.

The V gene is TRBV29-1, the J gene TRBJ2-5; tentative D call: TRBD2 (5 bases). V dropped 2 bases and J dropped 5 bases, with 6 bases sitting between them. Per germline, CDR1 SQVTM and CDR2 ANQGSEA. The CDR3 contains 11 residues. The CDR3 nucleotides read TGCAGCGTTGAACGCGGGGAGACCCAGTACTTC. Protein: CSVERGETQYF.

This clonotype was observed many times. This chain links TRBV19 with TRBJ2-5; TRBD1 might be the D (6 bases). This CDR3 is 16 amino acids long. V lost 4 bases, J lost 1 base, and 16 bases lay in between. The germline V gene encodes CDR1 LNHDA and CDR2 SQIVND (reference sequence). The CDR3 is CASSKVSLGAQETQYF. In DNA form, the CDR3 reads TGTGCCAGTAGTAAAGTTTCCCTGGGGGCCCAAGAGACCCAGTACTTC.

This clonotype appeared many times. This chain uses TRBV29-1 with TRBJ1-2; D unclear. Trimming removed 8 bases from V and 9 bases from J, with 7 bases in between. The CDR3 is made up of 8 amino acids. Germline CDR1 reads SQVTM; CDR2 reads ANQGSEA. The CDR3, as DNA: TGCAGCCATGATCGCTACACCTTC. Its protein product is CSHDRYTF.

This clonotype was counted a few times. This CDR3 reads CAWSDRVTVEQYF. The CDR3 bases are TGTGCCTGGAGTGACAGGGTGACAGTGGAGCAGTACTTC. This chain links TRBV30 with TRBJ2-7, with a weak D call TRBD1 (6 bases). The length of the CDR3 is 13 residues. Germline CDR1 and CDR2: GTSNPN and SVGIG (reference sequence). Trimming removed 1 base at V and 7 bases at J, with 14 bases between.

This clonotype was recorded at least ten times. The genes are TRBV6-5 and TRBJ1-5; TRBD1 matches at 11 bases. From germline, CDR1 is MNHEY and CDR2 SVGAGI. Trimming removed 5 bases from V and 12 bases from J; junction bases left unmatched: 6. The CDR3 length is 13 residues. The CDR3 nucleotides read TGTGCCAGCAGTGGGACAGGGGGGTTTGGCCAGCATTTT. It translates to CASSGTGGFGQHF.

This clonotype was picked up a small number of times. The chain couples TRBV7-9 to TRBJ2-7; 7 bases are shared with TRBD2. V gave up 5 bases and J gave up 6 bases; unmatched junction bases: 16. The length of the CDR3 is 16 residues. Germline values: CDR1 SEHNR, CDR2 FQNEAQ (reference sequence). The CDR3 is CASSADRLAAFPEQYF. The CDR3 DNA sequence: TGTGCCAGCAGCGCAGATCGCCTAGCGGCGTTCCCCGAGCAGTACTTC.

The rearrangement joins TRBV20-1 to TRBJ2-7; D is unclear. Germline assignment: CDR1 DFQATT and CDR2 SNEGSKA (reference sequence). V was trimmed by 6 bases and J by 5 bases, leaving 8 bases between them. CDR3 size: 10 residues. The chain's CDR3 is CSAPPHEQYF. DNA of the CDR3: TGCAGTGCCCCCCCACACGAGCAGTACTTC.

This clonotype was seen more than once but under ten times. This sequence joins TRBV6-6 and TRBJ2-3, with TRBD1 matching over 7 bases. Trimming at V came to 1 base and at J to 0 bases, leaving 7 bases not matched to a gene. The length of the CDR3 is 17 residues. Germline V gives CDR1 MNHNY, CDR2 SVGAGI (reference sequence). CDR3 nucleotides: TGTGCCAGCAGTTACTTTGGGACAGCCCCTAGCACAGATACGCAGTATTTT. Translation: CASSYFGTAPSTDTQYF.

This clonotype was seen a handful of times. The chain is built from TRBV2 and TRBJ2-2, with D perhaps being TRBD1 or TRBD2 (6 bases each). The V gene's germline CDR1 is SNHLY and CDR2 FYNNEI. The CDR3 totals 16 residues. Trimming shortened V by 1 base and J by 0 bases, and 9 bases separated the two germline ends. The CDR3 reads CASSEGGAANTGELFF. CDR3 bases: TGTGCCAGCAGTGAAGGGGGGGCAGCGAACACCGGGGAGCTGTTTTTT.

In regard to this clonotype: A much larger clone lies one base from this, so it may be a read error. The chain combines TRBV11-2 with TRBJ1-1; no reliable D call. CDR3 size: 12 residues. CDR1 and CDR2 from the germline V gene are SGHAT and FQNNGV. The CDR3 region has the DNA TGTGCCACCAGCTCACCTTCCCGGGCAGCTTTCTTT. Amino acids: CATSSPSRAAFF.

This chain joins TRBV2 and TRBJ2-2, with D perhaps matching TRBD1 (6 bases). Germline V gives CDR1 SNHLY, CDR2 FYNNEI. The CDR3 consists of 16 residues. V was pared by 2 bases and J by 3 bases, with 13 bases between. In DNA, the CDR3 is TGTGCCAGCAGTGAACAGGTGGGGGCGCACACCGGGGAGCTGTTTTTT. Translation: CASSEQVGAHTGELFF.

This clonotype occurred a few times. The chain recombines TRBV20-1 with TRBJ2-3; D gene ambiguous. From germline, CDR1 is DFQATT and CDR2 SNEGSKA (reference sequence). V lost 2 bases and J lost 6, with 15 bases in between. The CDR3 has 14 residues. Written as DNA, the CDR3 is TGCAGTGCTAGATCTACCCTTCGCGTGGATACGCAGTATTTT. Its translation: CSARSTLRVDTQYF.

The V gene is TRBV12-3 or TRBV12-4, the J gene TRBJ1-1, with D possibly TRBD1 on 5 matching bases. The CDR3 runs to 13 residues. Trimming removed 3 bases at V and 5 bases at J, with 10 bases between. As DNA, the CDR3 is TGTGCCAGCAGTTTTGGGGGTTGGACTGAAGCTTTCTTT. It specifies CASSFGGWTEAFF.

The chain couples TRBV29-1 to TRBJ2-3, with 9 bases fitting TRBD2. The CDR3 spans 13 residues. Germline CDR1 reads SQVTM; CDR2 reads ANQGSEA. The CDR3 spells CAAPRGGGDTQYF. CDR3 DNA sequence: TGCGCAGCCCCCCGCGGGGGGGGAGATACGCAGTATTTT.